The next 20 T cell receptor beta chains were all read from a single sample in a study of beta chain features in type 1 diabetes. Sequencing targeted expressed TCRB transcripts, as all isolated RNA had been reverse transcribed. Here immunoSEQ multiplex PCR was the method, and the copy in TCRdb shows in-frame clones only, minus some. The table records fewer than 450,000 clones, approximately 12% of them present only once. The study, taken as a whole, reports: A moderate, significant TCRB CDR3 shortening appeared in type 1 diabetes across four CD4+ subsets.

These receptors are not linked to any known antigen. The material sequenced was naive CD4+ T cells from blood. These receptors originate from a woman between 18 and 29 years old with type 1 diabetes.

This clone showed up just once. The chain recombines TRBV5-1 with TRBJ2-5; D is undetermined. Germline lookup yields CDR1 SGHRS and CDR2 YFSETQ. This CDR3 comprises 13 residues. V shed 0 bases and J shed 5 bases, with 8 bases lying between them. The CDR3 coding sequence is TGCGCCAGCAGCTTGGCCAGAGCGGAGACCCAGTACTTC. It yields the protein CASSLARAETQYF.

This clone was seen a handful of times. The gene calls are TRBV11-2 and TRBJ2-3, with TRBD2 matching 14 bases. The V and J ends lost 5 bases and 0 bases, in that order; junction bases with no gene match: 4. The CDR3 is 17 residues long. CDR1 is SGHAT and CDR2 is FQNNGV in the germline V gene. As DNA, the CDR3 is TGTGCCAGCAGCCCGCGGACTAGCGGGAGGAGCACAGATACGCAGTATTTT. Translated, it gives CASSPRTSGRSTDTQYF.

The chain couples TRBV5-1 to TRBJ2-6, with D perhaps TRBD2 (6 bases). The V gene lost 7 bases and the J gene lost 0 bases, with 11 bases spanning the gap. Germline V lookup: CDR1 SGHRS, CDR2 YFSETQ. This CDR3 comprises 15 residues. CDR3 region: CASCAEGSGANVLTF. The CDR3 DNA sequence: TGCGCCAGCTGCGCGGAGGGCTCTGGGGCCAACGTCCTGACTTTC.

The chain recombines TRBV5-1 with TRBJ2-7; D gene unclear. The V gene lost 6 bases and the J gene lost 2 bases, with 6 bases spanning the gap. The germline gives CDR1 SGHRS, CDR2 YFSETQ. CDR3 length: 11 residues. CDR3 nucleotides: TGCGCCAGCAAATCCACCTACGAGCAGTACTTC. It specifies CASKSTYEQYF.

CDR3 coding DNA: TGCGCCAGCAGCTTGGGGGGGCGCGCGGACACTGAAGCTTTCTTT. It encodes CASSLGGRADTEAFF. This chain joins TRBV5-1 and TRBJ1-1, with a weak D call TRBD1 (6 bases). Germline CDR1 reads SGHRS; CDR2 reads YFSETQ. The CDR3 is made up of 15 amino acids. The V and J ends lost 0 bases and 3 bases respectively, with 12 bases between them.

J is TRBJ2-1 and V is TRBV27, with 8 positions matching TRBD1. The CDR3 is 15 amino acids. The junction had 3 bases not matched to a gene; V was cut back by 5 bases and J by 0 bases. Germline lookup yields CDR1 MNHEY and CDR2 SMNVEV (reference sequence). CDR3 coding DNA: TGTGCCAGCAGTCACGGACAGGGCTCCTACAATGAGCAGTTCTTC. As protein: CASSHGQGSYNEQFF.

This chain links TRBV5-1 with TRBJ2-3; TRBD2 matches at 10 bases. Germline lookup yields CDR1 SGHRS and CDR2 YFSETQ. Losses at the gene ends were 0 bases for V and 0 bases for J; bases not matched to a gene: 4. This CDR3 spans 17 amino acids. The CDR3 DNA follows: TGCGCCAGCAGCTTGGTCCCTAGCGGGAGAAGCACAGATACGCAGTATTTT. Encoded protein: CASSLVPSGRSTDTQYF. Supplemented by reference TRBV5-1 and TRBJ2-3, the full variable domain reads KAGVTQTPRYLIKTRGQQVTLSCSPISGHRSVSWYQQTPGQGLQFLFEYFSETQRNKGNFPGRFSGRQFSNSRSEMNVSTLELGDSALYLCASSLVPSGRSTDTQYFGPGTRLTVL.

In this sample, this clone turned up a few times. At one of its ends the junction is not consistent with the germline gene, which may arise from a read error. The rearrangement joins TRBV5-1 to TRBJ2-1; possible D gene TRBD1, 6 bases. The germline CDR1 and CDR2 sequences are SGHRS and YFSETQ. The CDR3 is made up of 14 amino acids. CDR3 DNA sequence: TGCGCCAGCAACTTGCGGGCGAGGGGGAATGAGCAGTTCTTC. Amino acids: CASNLRARGNEQFF.

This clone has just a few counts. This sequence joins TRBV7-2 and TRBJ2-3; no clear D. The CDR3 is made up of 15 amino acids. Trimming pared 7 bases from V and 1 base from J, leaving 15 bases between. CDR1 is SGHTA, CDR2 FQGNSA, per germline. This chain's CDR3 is CASTLVVLGTDTQYF. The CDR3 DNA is TGTGCCAGCACTCTAGTGGTTCTGGGCACAGATACGCAGTATTTT.

The CDR3 DNA reads TGTGCCAGCAGCCAGACAGTATTCAACACTGAAGCTTTCTTT. Protein sequence: CASSQTVFNTEAFF. This chain joins TRBV7-3 and TRBJ1-1, with a possible D match to TRBD1 (5 bases). V was pared by 5 bases and J by 2 bases, with 12 bases between. Germline CDR1 SGHTA, CDR2 FQGTGA. This CDR3 spans 14 amino acids.

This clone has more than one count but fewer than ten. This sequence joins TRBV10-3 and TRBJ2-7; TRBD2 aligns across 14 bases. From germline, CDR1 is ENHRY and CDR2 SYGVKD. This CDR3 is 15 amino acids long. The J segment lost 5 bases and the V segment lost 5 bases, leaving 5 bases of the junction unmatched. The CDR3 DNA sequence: TGTGCCATCAGTCCGGGACTAGCGGGAGAGAACGAGCAGTACGTC. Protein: CAISPGLAGENEQYV.

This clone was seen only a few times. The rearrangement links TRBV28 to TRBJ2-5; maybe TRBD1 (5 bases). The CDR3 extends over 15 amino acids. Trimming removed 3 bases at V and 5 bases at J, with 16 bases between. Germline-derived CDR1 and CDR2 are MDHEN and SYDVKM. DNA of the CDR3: TGTGCCAGCAGTTTGGGGCCATATCTTTGGGAGACCCAGTACTTC. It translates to CASSLGPYLWETQYF. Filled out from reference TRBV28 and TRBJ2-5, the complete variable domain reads DVKVTQSSRYLVKRTGEKVFLECVQDMDHENMFWYRQDPGLGLRLIYFSYDVKMKEKGDIPEGYSVSREKKERFSLILESASTNQTSMYLCASSLGPYLWETQYFGPGTRLLVL.

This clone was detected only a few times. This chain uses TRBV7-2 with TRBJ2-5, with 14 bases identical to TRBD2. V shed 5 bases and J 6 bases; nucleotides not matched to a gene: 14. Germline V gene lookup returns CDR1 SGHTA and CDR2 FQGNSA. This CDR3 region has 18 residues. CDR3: CASSISSRGTSGRKTQYF. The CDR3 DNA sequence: TGTGCCAGCAGCATCTCATCCCGTGGGACTAGCGGGAGAAAGACCCAGTACTTC.

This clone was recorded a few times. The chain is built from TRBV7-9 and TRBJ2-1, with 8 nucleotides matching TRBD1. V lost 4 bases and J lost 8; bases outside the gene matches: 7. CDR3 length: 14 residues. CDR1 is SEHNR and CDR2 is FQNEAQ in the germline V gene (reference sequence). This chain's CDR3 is CASSWAHRGDEQFF. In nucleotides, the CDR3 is TGTGCCAGCAGCTGGGCCCACAGGGGGGATGAGCAGTTCTTC.

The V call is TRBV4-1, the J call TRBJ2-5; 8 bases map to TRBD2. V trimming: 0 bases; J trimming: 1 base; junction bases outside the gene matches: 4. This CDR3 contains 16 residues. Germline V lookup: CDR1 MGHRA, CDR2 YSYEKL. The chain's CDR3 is CASSQDPGGPQETQYF. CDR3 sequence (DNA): TGCGCCAGCAGCCAAGATCCGGGAGGGCCCCAAGAGACCCAGTACTTC.

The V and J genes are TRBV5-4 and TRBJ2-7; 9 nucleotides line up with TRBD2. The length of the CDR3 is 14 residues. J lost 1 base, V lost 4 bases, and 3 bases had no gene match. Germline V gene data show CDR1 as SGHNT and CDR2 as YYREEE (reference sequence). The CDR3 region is CASSPAGGSYEQYF. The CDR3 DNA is TGTGCCAGCAGCCCTGCGGGAGGGTCCTACGAGCAGTACTTC.

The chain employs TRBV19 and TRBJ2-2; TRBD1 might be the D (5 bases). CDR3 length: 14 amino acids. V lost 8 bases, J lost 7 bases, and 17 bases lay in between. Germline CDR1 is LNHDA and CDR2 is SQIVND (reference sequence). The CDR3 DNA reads TGTGCCAGTTTCGCAGGGTGGGGTGTCGGGGAGCTGTTTTTT. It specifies CASFAGWGVGELFF. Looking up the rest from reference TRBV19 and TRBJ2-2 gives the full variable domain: DGGITQSPKYLFRKEGQNVTLSCEQNLNHDAMYWYRQDPGQGLRLIYYSQIVNDFQKGDIAEGYSVSREKKESFPLTVTSAQKNPTAFYLCASFAGWGVGELFFGEGSRLTVL.

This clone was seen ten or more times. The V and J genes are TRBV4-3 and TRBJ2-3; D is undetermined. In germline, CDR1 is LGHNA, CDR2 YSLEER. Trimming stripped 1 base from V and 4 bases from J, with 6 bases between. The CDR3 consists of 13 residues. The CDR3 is CASSQALADTQYF. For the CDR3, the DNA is TGCGCCAGCAGCCAAGCGCTAGCAGATACGCAGTATTTT.

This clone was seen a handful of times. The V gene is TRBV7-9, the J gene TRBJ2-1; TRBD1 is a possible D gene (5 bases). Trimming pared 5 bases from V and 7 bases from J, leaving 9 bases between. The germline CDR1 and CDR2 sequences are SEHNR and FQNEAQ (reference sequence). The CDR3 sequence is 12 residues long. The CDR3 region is CASSPRQNEQFF. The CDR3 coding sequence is TGTGCCAGCAGCCCAAGACAGAATGAGCAGTTCTTC.

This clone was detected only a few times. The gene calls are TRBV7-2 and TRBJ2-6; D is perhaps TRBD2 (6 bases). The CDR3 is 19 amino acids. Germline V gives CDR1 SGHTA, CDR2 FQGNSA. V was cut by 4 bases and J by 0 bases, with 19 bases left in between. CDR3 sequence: CASSSREIEAFSGANVLTF. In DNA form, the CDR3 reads TGTGCCAGCAGCTCCCGGGAGATAGAGGCCTTCTCTGGGGCCAACGTCCTGACTTTC.